This paragraph reports one T cell receptor beta chain. This sample was taken from a study of blood T cell repertoires in COVID-19. Only in-frame clones appear in the TCRdb table, and some are missing; sequencing was by immunoSEQ multiplex PCR. The data contain around 280,000 clones, around 84% of them singletons. The V and J ends lost 3 bases and 6 bases respectively, with 12 bases between them. The germline gives CDR1 MDHEN, CDR2 SYDVKM. The CDR3 has 15 amino acids. The rearrangement uses TRBV28 and TRBJ1-6; weak D call: TRBD1 (6 bases). The sequence derives from a man between 65 and 80 years old with acute or convalescent COVID-19. Input material: peripheral blood. The CDR3 coding sequence is TGTGCCAGCAGTTTCCGGGACACATTTAATTCACCCCTCCACTTT. It translates to CASSFRDTFNSPLHF.